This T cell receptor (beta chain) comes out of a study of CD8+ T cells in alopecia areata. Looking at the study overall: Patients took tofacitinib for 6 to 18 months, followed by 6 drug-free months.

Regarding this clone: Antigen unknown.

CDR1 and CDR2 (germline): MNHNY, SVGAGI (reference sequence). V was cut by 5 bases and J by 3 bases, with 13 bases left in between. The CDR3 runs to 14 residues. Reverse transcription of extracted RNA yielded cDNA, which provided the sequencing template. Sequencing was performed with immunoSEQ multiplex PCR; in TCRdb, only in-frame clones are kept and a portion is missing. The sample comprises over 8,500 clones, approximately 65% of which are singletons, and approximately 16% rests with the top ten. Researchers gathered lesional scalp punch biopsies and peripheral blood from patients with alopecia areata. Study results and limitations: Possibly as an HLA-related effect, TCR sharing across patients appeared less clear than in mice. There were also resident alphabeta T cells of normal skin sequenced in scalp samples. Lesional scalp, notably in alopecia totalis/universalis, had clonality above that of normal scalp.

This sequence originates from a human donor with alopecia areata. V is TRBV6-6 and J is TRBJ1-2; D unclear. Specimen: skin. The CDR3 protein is CASSHISRDYGYTF. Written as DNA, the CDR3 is TGTGCCAGCAGTCACATCAGTAGGGACTATGGCTACACCTTC.